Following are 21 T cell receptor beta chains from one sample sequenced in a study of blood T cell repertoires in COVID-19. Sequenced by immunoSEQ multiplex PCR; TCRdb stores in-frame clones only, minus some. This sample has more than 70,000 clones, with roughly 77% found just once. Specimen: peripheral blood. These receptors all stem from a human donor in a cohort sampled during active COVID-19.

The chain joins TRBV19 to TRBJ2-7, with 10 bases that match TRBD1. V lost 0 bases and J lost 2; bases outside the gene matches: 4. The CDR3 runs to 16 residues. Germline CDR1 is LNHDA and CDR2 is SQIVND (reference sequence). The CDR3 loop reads CASSIEKGTGAYEQYF. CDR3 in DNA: TGTGCCAGTAGTATAGAGAAGGGGACAGGGGCCTACGAGCAGTACTTC.

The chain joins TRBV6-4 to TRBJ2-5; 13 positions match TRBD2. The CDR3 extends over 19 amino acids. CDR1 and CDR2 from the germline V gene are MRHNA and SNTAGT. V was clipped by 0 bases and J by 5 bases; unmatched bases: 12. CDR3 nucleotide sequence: TGTGCCAGCAGTGACTCAACTAGCGGGAGGGCCCCCTTTGGGGAGACCCAGTACTTC. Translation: CASSDSTSGRAPFGETQYF.

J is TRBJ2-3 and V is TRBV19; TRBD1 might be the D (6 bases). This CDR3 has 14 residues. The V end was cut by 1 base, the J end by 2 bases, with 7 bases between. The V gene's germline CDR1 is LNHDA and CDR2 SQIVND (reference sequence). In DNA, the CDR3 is TGTGCCAGTAGTATAGGGGGGCTCACAGATACGCAGTATTTT. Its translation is CASSIGGLTDTQYF.

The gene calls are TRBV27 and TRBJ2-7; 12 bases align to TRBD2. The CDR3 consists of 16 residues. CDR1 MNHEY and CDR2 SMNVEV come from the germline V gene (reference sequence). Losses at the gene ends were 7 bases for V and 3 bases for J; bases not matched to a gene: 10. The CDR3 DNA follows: TGTGCCAGCATCCGGCTAGCGGGAGGGAGCGGCTACGAGCAGTACTTC. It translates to CASIRLAGGSGYEQYF.

This CDR3 is CASSPRTGGSSGNTIYF. The DNA for the CDR3 is TGTGCCAGCAGCCCTAGGACAGGGGGTAGCTCTGGAAACACCATATATTTT. The genes are TRBV9 and TRBJ1-3; 10 positions agree with TRBD1. Trimming at V came to 4 bases and at J to 0 bases, leaving 7 bases not matched to a gene. Germline CDR1 reads SGDLS; CDR2 reads YYNGEE. This CDR3 is built from 17 residues. Drawing the rest from reference TRBV9 and TRBJ1-3, the complete variable domain is DSGVTQTPKHLITATGQRVTLRCSPRSGDLSVYWYQQSLDQGLQFLIQYYNGEERAKGNILERFSAQQFPDLHSELNLSSLELGDSALYFCASSPRTGGSSGNTIYFGEGSWLTVV.

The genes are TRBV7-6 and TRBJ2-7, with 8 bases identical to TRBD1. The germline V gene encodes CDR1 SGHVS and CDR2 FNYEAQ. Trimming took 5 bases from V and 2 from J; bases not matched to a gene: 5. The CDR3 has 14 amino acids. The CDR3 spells CASSPDRAAYEQYF. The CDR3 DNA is TGTGCCAGCAGCCCGGACAGGGCCGCCTACGAGCAGTACTTC.

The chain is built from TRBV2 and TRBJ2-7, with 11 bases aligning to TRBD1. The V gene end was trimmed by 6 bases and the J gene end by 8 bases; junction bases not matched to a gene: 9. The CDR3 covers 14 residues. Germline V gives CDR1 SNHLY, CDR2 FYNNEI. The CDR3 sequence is CASRSGTGGSKQYF. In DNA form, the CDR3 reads TGTGCCAGCAGGTCCGGGACAGGGGGAAGCAAGCAGTACTTC. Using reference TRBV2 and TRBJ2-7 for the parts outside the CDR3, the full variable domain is EPEVTQTPSHQVTQMGQEVILRCVPISNHLYFYWYRQILGQKVEFLVSFYNNEISEKSEIFDDQFSVERPDGSNFTLKIRSTKLEDSAMYFCASRSGTGGSKQYFGPGTRLTVT.

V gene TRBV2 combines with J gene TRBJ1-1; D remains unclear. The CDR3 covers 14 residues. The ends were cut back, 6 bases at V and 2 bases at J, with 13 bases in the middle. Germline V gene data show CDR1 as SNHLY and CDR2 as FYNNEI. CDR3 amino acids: CASRASPLNTEAFF. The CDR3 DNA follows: TGTGCCAGCAGGGCTAGCCCGCTAAACACTGAAGCTTTCTTT.

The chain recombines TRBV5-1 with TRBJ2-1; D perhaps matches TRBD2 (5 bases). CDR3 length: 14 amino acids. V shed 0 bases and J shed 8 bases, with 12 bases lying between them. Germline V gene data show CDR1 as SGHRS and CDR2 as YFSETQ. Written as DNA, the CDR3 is TGCGCCAGCAGCTTGGTGGGAGCAGTAGATGAGCAGTTCTTC. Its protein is CASSLVGAVDEQFF. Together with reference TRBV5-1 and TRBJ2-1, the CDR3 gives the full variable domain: KAGVTQTPRYLIKTRGQQVTLSCSPISGHRSVSWYQQTPGQGLQFLFEYFSETQRNKGNFPGRFSGRQFSNSRSEMNVSTLELGDSALYLCASSLVGAVDEQFFGPGTRLTVL.

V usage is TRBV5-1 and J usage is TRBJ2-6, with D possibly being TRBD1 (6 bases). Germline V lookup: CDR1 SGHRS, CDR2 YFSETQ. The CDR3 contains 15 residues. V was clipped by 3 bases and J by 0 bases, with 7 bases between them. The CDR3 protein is CASSSGVSGANVLTF. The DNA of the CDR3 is TGCGCCAGCAGCTCAGGGGTCTCTGGGGCCAACGTCCTGACTTTC.

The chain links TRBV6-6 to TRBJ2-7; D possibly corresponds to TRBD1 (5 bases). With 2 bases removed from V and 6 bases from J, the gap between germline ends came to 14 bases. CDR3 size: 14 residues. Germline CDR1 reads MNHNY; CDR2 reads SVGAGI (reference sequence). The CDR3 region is CASSYGEVRGEQYF. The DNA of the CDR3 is TGTGCCAGCAGTTACGGAGAGGTTAGGGGCGAGCAGTACTTC.

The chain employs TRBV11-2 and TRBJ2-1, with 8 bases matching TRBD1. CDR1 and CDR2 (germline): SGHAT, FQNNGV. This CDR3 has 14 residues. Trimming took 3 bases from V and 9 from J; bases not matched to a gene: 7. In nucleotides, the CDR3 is TGTGCCAGCAGCTTGGACAGGGAGTCTGCTGAGCAGTTCTTC. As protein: CASSLDRESAEQFF.

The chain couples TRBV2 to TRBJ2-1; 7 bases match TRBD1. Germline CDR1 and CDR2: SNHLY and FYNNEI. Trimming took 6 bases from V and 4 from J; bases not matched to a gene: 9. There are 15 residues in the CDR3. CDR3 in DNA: TGTGCCAGCAGCGCCGACAGGGAGAGGTACAATGAGCAGTTCTTC. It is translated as CASSADRERYNEQFF.

The CDR3 loop is CASSWGQGPQETQYF. The CDR3 DNA sequence: TGTGCCAGCTCTTGGGGTCAGGGCCCCCAAGAGACCCAGTACTTC. V and J are TRBV6-5 and TRBJ2-5; D may be TRBD1 (5 bases). Germline values: CDR1 MNHEY, CDR2 SVGAGI. With 8 bases removed from V and 1 base from J, the gap between germline ends came to 17 bases. The CDR3 runs 15 residues.

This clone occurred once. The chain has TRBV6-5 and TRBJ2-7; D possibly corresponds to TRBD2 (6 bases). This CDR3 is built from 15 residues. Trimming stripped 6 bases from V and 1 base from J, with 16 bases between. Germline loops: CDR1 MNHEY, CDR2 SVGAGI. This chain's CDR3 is CASSPGGGGSYEQYF. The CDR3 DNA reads TGTGCCAGCAGCCCCGGCGGAGGAGGGTCCTACGAGCAGTACTTC.

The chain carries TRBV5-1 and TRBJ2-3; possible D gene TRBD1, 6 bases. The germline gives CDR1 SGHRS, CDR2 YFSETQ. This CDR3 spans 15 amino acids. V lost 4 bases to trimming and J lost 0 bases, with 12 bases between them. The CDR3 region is CASSGGQTSTDTQYF. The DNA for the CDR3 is TGCGCCAGCAGCGGCGGACAGACAAGCACAGATACGCAGTATTTT.

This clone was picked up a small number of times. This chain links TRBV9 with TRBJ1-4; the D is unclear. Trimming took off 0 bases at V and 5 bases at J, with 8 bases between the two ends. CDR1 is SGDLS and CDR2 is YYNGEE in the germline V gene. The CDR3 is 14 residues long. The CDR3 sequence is CASSVGVENEKLFF. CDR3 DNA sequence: TGTGCCAGCAGCGTAGGAGTCGAGAATGAAAAACTGTTTTTT.

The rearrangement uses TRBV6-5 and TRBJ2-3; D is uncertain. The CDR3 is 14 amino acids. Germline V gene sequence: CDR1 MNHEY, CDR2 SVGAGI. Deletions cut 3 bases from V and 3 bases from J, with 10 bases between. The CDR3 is CASSYPGRTDTQYF. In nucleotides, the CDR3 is TGTGCCAGCAGTTATCCGGGTAGGACAGATACGCAGTATTTT.

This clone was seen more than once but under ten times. This CDR3 is CASTREGRGGELFF. In nucleotides, the CDR3 is TGTGCCAGCACCCGGGAGGGCCGGGGCGGGGAGCTGTTTTTT. The chain carries TRBV2 and TRBJ2-2, with TRBD2 matching 8 bases. Germline V gives CDR1 SNHLY, CDR2 FYNNEI. V shed 7 bases, J shed 7 bases, and the junction held 8 bases outside the gene matches. The CDR3 loop spans 14 amino acids.

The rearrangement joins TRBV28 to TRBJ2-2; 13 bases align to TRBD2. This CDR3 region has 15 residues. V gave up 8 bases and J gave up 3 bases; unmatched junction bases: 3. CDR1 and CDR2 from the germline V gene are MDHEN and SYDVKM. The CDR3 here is CASVTSGRDTGELFF. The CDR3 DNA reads TGTGCCAGCGTAACTAGCGGGAGGGACACCGGGGAGCTGTTTTTT.

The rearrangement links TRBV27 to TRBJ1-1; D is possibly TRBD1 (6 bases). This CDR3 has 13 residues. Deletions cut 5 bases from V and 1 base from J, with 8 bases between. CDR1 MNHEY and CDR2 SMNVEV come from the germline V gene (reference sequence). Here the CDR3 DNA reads TGTGCCAGCAGTATGGGACAGAACACTGAAGCTTTCTTT. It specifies CASSMGQNTEAFF.